These 13 T cell receptor beta chains came from one sample sequenced in a study of CD8+CD57+ T cells in acquired aplastic anemia. The study profiled TCR beta VDJ and CDR3 using genomic DNA as template. TCRdb used MiXCR to reprocess the reads, holding one entry per CDR3 protein. Seen here are about 160,000 distinct CDR3 sequences, approximately 44% observed once, and the top ten hold approximately 1%. Material: sorted CD4+, CD8+, or CD8+CD57+ T cells (not recorded which) from PBMCs. These receptors all stem from a human donor in good health.

The V call is TRBV12-5, the J call TRBJ1-5; 8 nucleotides align to TRBD1. The CDR3 loop spans 14 amino acids. The germline V gene has CDR1 LGHNT and CDR2 FRNRAP. Germline trimming cut 7 bases from V and 5 bases from J; bases unmatched to any gene: 7. The chain's CDR3 is CASVTGGEYQPQHF. The CDR3 DNA reads TGTGCTAGTGTTACAGGGGGGGAATATCAGCCCCAGCATTTT.

About this clonotype: A much larger clone differs by one base, so this may be a read error. Because the CDR3 is missing its conserved closing phenylalanine or tryptophan, this is likely a read error. V and J are TRBV3-1 and TRBJ2-7; D remains unclear. V was cut by 3 bases and J by 0 bases, with 6 bases left in between. From germline, CDR1 is LGHDT and CDR2 YNNKEL (reference sequence). This CDR3 has 13 residues. CDR3 sequence reads: CASSQIASYEQYS. Written as DNA, the CDR3 is TGTGCCAGCAGCCAGATAGCCTCCTACGAGCAGTACTCC.

This clonotype was counted only a few times. The chain combines TRBV2 with TRBJ2-5; D gene uncertain. The V and J ends lost 7 bases and 2 bases respectively, with 8 bases between them. Germline CDR1 SNHLY, CDR2 FYNNEI. This CDR3 is 12 amino acids long. The CDR3 region is CASKTVQETQYF. The CDR3 DNA sequence: TGTGCCAGCAAGACGGTACAAGAGACCCAGTACTTC.

Concerning this clonotype itself: Germline and junction disagree at one end, which may indicate a read error. The V call is TRBV11-1, the J call TRBJ1-6, with D maybe TRBD1 (5 bases). The CDR3 is 16 residues long. CDR1 SGHAT and CDR2 FQDESV come from the germline V gene (reference sequence). CDR3 bases: TGCACCAGCAGCTTACAGTCCTCGGGACATAATTCACCCCTCCACTTT. Residues: CTSSLQSSGHNSPLHF.

The chain carries TRBV24-1 and TRBJ2-3; perhaps D is TRBD1 or TRBD2 (7 bases each). From germline, CDR1 is KGHDR and CDR2 SFDVKD. V was shortened by 7 bases and J by 2 bases, with 18 bases between the two germline ends. This CDR3 comprises 16 residues. The CDR3 sequence is CATRRGDRDYTDTQYF. As DNA, the CDR3 is TGTGCCACCAGGAGGGGTGACAGGGACTACACAGATACGCAGTATTTT.

This clonotype has only a few counts. Here the CDR3 DNA reads TGTGCCAGCAGCGCGGGCAGGTTGAGCCGGCAGCCCCAGCATTTT. Its translation is CASSAGRLSRQPQHF. The chain joins TRBV27 to TRBJ1-5; D gene unclear. CDR1 and CDR2 (germline): MNHEY, SMNVEV (reference sequence). CDR3 length: 15 amino acids. Trimming stripped 6 bases from V and 7 bases from J, with 19 bases between.

This clonotype was found once. This sequence may be a read error, since a much larger clone differs from it by one base. This CDR3 fails to terminate in the conserved phenylalanine or tryptophan, so it likely reflects a read error. For the CDR3, the DNA is TGTGCCAGCAGTTTTCCGGTGTTCGACGAGCAGTACCTC. Protein sequence: CASSFPVFDEQYL. The chain links TRBV27 to TRBJ2-7; D gene ambiguous. CDR1 and CDR2 (germline): MNHEY, SMNVEV (reference sequence). The V end lost 3 bases, the J end lost 5 bases, and 11 bases lay between the germline ends. CDR3 size: 13 residues.

CDR3 protein: CASSNRVRSPLHF. The DNA for the CDR3 is TGTGCCAGCAGCAACAGGGTAAGATCACCCCTCCACTTT. This chain connects TRBV5-6 to TRBJ1-6; the D gene is possibly TRBD1 (6 bases). CDR3 length: 13 amino acids. V shed 4 bases and J shed 10 bases, with 12 bases lying between them. CDR1 and CDR2 from the germline V gene are SGHDT and YYEEEE. The variable domain in full, with the rest retrieved from reference TRBV5-6 and TRBJ1-6, is DAGVTQSPTHLIKTRGQQVTLRCSPKSGHDTVSWYQQALGQGPQFIFQYYEEEERQRGNFPDRFSGHQFPNYSSELNVNALLLGDSALYLCASSNRVRSPLHFGNGTRLTVT.

This chain joins TRBV29-1 and TRBJ2-2, with 10 bases that match TRBD2. The CDR3 is 14 residues long. Germline V gene sequence: CDR1 SQVTM, CDR2 ANQGSEA. V lost 1 base, J lost 11 bases, and 7 bases stayed unmatched. The CDR3 region is CSVEGAGGADELFF. The CDR3 nucleotides read TGCAGCGTTGAAGGAGCGGGGGGGGCCGACGAGCTGTTTTTT.

The V and J genes are TRBV29-1 and TRBJ2-1; TRBD2 is a possible D gene (6 bases). Germline CDR1 SQVTM, CDR2 ANQGSEA. V gave up 3 bases and J gave up 6 bases, with 12 bases separating them. This CDR3 is built from 13 residues. The CDR3: CSVDSSAFNEQFF. The CDR3 DNA follows: TGCAGCGTTGATTCTAGCGCTTTCAATGAGCAGTTCTTC.

This chain uses TRBV2 with TRBJ1-6; perhaps TRBD1 as D (6 bases). With 1 base removed from V and 9 bases from J, the gap between germline ends came to 13 bases. CDR1 SNHLY and CDR2 FYNNEI come from the germline V gene. This CDR3 has 15 residues. CDR3 nucleotides: TGTGCCAGCAGTGAAGAGCAGGGCAGGGGTTCACCCCTCCACTTT. Residues: CASSEEQGRGSPLHF. Together with reference TRBV2 and TRBJ1-6, the CDR3 gives the full variable domain: EPEVTQTPSHQVTQMGQEVILRCVPISNHLYFYWYRQILGQKVEFLVSFYNNEISEKSEIFDDQFSVERPDGSNFTLKIRSTKLEDSAMYFCASSEEQGRGSPLHFGNGTRLTVT.

The sample holds many counts of this clonotype. V and J are TRBV7-2 and TRBJ1-4; D may be TRBD1 (6 bases). The CDR3 length is 15 residues. Trimming left V 5 bases short and J 5 bases short, with 15 bases between. Germline CDR1 and CDR2: SGHTA and FQGNSA. Here the CDR3 reads CASSPEGGLNEKLFF. For the CDR3, the DNA is TGTGCCAGCAGCCCGGAGGGGGGTCTCAATGAAAAACTGTTTTTT.

This clonotype has at least ten counts. V and J are TRBV6-6 and TRBJ2-7; TRBD1 agrees at 8 bases. Per germline, CDR1 MNHNY and CDR2 SVGAGI (reference sequence). The CDR3 has 14 amino acids. Trimming took 4 bases from V and 2 from J; bases not matched to a gene: 4. The CDR3 DNA is TGTGCCAGCAGTTTTGACAGGGGAGCCTACGAGCAGTACTTC. Amino acid sequence: CASSFDRGAYEQYF.